This T cell receptor (beta chain) was found in a study of blood T cell repertoires in COVID-19. Across the study: The United States, Italy and Spain provided the acute and convalescent COVID-19 samples. PBMCs, B-cell-depleted T cells, or T cells provided the cDNA or gDNA that made up the material.

Original methodology: Using reference gene primer amplification, nucleated cell counts were estimated. TCRdb's table, derived via immunoSEQ multiplex PCR, lists solely in-frame clones and lacks some. The V and J calls and clone size are taken from that table; D and trimming were inferred from the DNA. The data show approximately 250,000 clones, with about 87% seen just once and approximately 5.1% held by the top ten. Those enrolled in Seattle joined during active infection and were followed longitudinally afterward. The CDR3 loop spans 20 amino acids. After removal of 6 bases from V and 3 bases from J, the junction contained 24 bases not matched to a gene. Germline values: CDR1 KGHDR, CDR2 SFDVKD.

The TCR was taken from a woman aged 55-75 years with COVID-19, enrolled during active disease. The chain employs TRBV24-1 and TRBJ2-5; 7 bases are a match to TRBD2. The sample comprised peripheral blood. CDR3 DNA sequence: TGTGCCACCAGTCCTGGGGTGACTAGCTTCTACACCGGGGGGAAAGAGACCCAGTACTTC. Amino acid sequence: CATSPGVTSFYTGGKETQYF.